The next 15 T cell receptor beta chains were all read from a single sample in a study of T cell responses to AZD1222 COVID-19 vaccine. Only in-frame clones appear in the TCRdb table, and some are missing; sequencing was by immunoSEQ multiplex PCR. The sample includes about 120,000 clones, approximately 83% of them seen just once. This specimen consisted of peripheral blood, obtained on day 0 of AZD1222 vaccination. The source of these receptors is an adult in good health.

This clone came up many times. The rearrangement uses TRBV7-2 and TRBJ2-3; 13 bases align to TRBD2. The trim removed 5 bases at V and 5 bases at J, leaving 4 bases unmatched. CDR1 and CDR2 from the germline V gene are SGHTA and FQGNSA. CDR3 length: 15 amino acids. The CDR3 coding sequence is TGTGCCAGCAGCGCTACTAGCGGGAGGGGAGATACGCAGTATTTT. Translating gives CASSATSGRGDTQYF.

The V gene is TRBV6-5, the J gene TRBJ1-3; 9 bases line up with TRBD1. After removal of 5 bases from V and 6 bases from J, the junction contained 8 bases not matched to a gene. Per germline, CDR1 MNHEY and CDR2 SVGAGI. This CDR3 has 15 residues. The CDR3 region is CASSPPGQGQNTIYF. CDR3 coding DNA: TGTGCCAGCAGTCCTCCGGGACAGGGACAAAACACCATATATTTT.

The CDR3 nucleotides read TGTGCCAGCAGCTTAGCACCCCAGGGGACCCAGTACTTC. It yields the protein CASSLAPQGTQYF. This rearrangement joins TRBV7-2 to TRBJ2-5, with D perhaps matching TRBD1 (5 bases). V was pared by 0 bases and J by 7 bases, with 9 bases between. The CDR3 consists of 13 residues. Germline loops: CDR1 SGHTA, CDR2 FQGNSA.

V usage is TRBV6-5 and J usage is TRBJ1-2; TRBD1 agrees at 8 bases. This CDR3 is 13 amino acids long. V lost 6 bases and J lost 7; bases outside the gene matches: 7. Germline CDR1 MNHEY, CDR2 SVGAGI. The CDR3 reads CASRTTGGAGYTF. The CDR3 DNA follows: TGTGCCAGCAGAACCACAGGGGGTGCTGGCTACACCTTC.

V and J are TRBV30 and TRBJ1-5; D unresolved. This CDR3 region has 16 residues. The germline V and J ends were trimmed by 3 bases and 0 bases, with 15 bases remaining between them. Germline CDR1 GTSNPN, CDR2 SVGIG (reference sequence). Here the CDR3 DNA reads TGTGCCTGGAGCGCCCCGGCCGAATTTAGCAATCAGCCCCAGCATTTT. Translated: CAWSAPAEFSNQPQHF.

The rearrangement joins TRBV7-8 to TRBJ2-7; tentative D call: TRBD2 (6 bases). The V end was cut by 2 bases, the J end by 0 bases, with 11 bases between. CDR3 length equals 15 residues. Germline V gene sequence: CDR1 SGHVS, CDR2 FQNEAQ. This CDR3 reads CASSLSGGSSYEQYF. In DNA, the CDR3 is TGTGCCAGCAGCTTATCCGGGGGTAGCTCCTACGAGCAGTACTTC.

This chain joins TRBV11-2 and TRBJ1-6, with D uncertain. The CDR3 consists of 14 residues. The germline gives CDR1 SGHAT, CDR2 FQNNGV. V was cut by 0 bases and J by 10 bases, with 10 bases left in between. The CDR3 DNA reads TGTGCCAGCAGCTTAGATCGGGTATGGTCACCCCTCCACTTT. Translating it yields CASSLDRVWSPLHF.

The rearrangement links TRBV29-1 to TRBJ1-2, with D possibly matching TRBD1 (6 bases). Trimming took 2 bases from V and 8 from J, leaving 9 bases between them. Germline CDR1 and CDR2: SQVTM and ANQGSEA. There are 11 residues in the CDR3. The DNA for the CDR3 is TGCAGCGTTGAAACAGGGTGGGGCTACACCTTC. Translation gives CSVETGWGYTF.

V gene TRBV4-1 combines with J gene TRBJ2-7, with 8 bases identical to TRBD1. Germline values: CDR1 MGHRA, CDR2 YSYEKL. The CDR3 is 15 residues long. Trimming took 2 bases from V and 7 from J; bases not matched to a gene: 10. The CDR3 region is CASSQSRGQGREQYF. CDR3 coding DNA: TGCGCCAGCAGCCAAAGTCGCGGACAGGGAAGGGAGCAGTACTTC.

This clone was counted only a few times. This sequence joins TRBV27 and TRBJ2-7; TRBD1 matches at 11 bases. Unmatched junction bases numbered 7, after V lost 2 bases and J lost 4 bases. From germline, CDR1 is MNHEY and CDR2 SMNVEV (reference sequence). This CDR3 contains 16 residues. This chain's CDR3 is CASSLKGQGAFYEQYF. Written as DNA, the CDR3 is TGTGCCAGCAGTTTAAAAGGACAGGGGGCTTTTTACGAGCAGTACTTC.

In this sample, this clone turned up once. The CDR3 DNA reads as TGTGCCAGCAGGGGGCAGCTATCTTTCGCCGGGGAGCTGTTTTTT. This sequence encodes CASRGQLSFAGELFF. The V and J genes are TRBV5-6 and TRBJ2-2; D might be TRBD1 (5 bases). The CDR3 spans 15 residues. Germline V gene data show CDR1 as SGHDT and CDR2 as YYEEEE. Trimming took 5 bases from V and 6 from J, leaving 17 bases between them.

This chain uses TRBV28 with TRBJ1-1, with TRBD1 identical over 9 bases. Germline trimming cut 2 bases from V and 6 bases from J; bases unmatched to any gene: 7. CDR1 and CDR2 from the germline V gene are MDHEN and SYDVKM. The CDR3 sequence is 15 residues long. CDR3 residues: CASSLQTGGRSEAFF. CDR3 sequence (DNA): TGTGCCAGCAGTTTACAGACAGGGGGAAGGTCTGAAGCTTTCTTT. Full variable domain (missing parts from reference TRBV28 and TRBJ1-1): DVKVTQSSRYLVKRTGEKVFLECVQDMDHENMFWYRQDPGLGLRLIYFSYDVKMKEKGDIPEGYSVSREKKERFSLILESASTNQTSMYLCASSLQTGGRSEAFFGQGTRLTVV.

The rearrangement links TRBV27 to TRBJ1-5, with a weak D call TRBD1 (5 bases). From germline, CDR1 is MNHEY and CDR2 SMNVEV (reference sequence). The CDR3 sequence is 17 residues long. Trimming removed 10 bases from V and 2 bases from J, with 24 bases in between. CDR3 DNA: TGTGCCAACCTGCTTCGGGGCGAGCGGGGGGGCAATCAGCCCCAGCATTTT. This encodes CANLLRGERGGNQPQHF.

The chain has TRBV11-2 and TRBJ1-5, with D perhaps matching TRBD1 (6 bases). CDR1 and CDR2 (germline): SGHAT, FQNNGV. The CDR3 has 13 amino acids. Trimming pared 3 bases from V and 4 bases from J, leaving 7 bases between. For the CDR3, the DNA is TGTGCCAGCAGCTTTACAGGGAATCAGCCCCAGCATTTT. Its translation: CASSFTGNQPQHF.

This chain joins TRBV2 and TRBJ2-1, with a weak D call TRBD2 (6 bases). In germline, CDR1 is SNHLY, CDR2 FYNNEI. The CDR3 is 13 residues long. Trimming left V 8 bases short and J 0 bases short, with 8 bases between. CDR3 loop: CASRESSYNEQFF. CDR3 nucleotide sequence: TGTGCCAGCCGGGAGAGCTCCTACAATGAGCAGTTCTTC. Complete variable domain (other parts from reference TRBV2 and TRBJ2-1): EPEVTQTPSHQVTQMGQEVILRCVPISNHLYFYWYRQILGQKVEFLVSFYNNEISEKSEIFDDQFSVERPDGSNFTLKIRSTKLEDSAMYFCASRESSYNEQFFGPGTRLTVL.